This T cell receptor beta chain is from a study of blood T cell repertoires in COVID-19. Original processing methods: Estimation of nucleated cell counts was performed using reference gene primer amplification. Clones were read by immunoSEQ multiplex PCR, and TCRdb kept only the in-frame ones, dropping some. D and trimming were read from the DNA, whereas the V and J calls and clone size are those reported in that table. The sample has 200,000 to 250,000 clones, about 86% seen once. In this sample, this clone turned up once. Participants were aged about 18 to 100 years from around 26 US areas. Cohort placement rested on clinical history that participants reported themselves. The sequencing sample was made of PBMCs or T cells enriched from blood (not recorded which). The TCR was taken from a woman aged 40 to 50 with acute COVID-19.

The CDR3 bases are TGCGCCAGCAGCTTAGGCAGGGTACGTGACGAGCAGTACTTC. Translating it yields CASSLGRVRDEQYF. The V call is TRBV5-1, the J call TRBJ2-7; TRBD1 might be the D (5 bases). Trimming removed 2 bases from V and 5 bases from J, with 14 bases in between. The CDR3 contains 14 residues. CDR1 and CDR2 (germline): SGHRS, YFSETQ.